Sequencing of this T cell receptor (beta chain) was carried out in a study of blood T cell repertoires in COVID-19. As for the study in general: Collection of acute and convalescent COVID-19 samples took place in the United States, Italy and Spain. In each case, the material was cDNA or gDNA derived from T cells, B-cell-depleted T cells, or PBMCs.

Methods used by the authors: Amplification with reference gene primers provided the estimates of nucleated cell counts. The assay was immunoSEQ multiplex PCR, and TCRdb's table has in-frame clones only and misses some. That table gives V, J and clone size, and the DNA gave D and trimming. Counted here are under 250,000 clones, 65% to 85% occurring once; the ten biggest clones make up 8.6%. The CDR3 sequence is 18 residues long. After removal of 4 bases from V and 1 base from J, the junction contained 7 bases not matched to a gene. Germline-derived CDR1 and CDR2 are SGHAT and FQNNGV. The receptor was derived from a man aged 40-55 years with active or convalescent COVID-19. Sequencing was carried out using peripheral blood. The chain uses TRBV11-2 and TRBJ2-1, with TRBD2 identical over 13 bases. This CDR3 reads CASSSNGLAGVSYNEQFF. The DNA for the CDR3 is TGTGCCAGCAGCTCAAATGGACTAGCGGGGGTTTCCTACAATGAGCAGTTCTTC.